Here is one T cell receptor beta chain with its context. Other DNA sequences in this sample translate to the same CDR3. The sample is drawn from a study of shared clonotypes between healthy human individuals. Germline V lookup: CDR1 SGHKS, CDR2 YYEKEE (reference sequence). With 2 bases clipped from V and 4 bases from J, the junction kept 5 bases outside the gene matches. The CDR3 is 15 amino acids. Sequenced by immunoSEQ multiplex PCR; TCRdb stores in-frame clones only, minus some. The table lists fewer than 550,000 clones, over 75% of them singletons. The chain is built from TRBV5-5 and TRBJ1-5, with 8 nucleotides matching TRBD1. The TCR comes from a woman in her forties in good health. Some clones in this sample may be carry-over from other donors' samples. The sequencing input was PBMCs. CDR3 loop: CASSLGTGGNQPQHF. CDR3 DNA: TGTGCCAGCAGCTTAGGGACAGGCGGAAATCAGCCCCAGCATTTT.